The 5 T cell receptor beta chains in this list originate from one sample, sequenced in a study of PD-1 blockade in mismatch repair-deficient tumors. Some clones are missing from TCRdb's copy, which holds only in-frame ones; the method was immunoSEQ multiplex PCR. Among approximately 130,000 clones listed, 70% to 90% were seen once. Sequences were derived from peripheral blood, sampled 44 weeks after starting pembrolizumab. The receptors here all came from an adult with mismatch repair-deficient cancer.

The CDR3 region is CASSKGLQVHTEAFF. CDR3 DNA sequence: TGTGCCAGTAGTAAGGGTTTACAGGTCCACACTGAAGCTTTCTTT. The chain combines TRBV19 with TRBJ1-1, with a weak D call TRBD1 (5 bases). Germline V gene lookup returns CDR1 LNHDA and CDR2 SQIVND (reference sequence). The CDR3 runs 15 residues. The V end was cut by 4 bases, the J end by 3 bases, with 15 bases between.

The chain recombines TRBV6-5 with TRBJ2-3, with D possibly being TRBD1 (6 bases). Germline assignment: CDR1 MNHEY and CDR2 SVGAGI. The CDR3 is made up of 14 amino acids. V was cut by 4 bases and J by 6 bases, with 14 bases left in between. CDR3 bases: TGTGCCAGCAGTTTACAGGGTTCACTGGATACGCAGTATTTT. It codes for CASSLQGSLDTQYF.

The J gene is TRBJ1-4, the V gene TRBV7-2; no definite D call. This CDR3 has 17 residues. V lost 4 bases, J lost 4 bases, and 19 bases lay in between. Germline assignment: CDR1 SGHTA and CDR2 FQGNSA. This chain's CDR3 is CASSSDWAAGVNEKLFF. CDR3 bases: TGTGCCAGCAGCTCCGATTGGGCGGCAGGCGTTAATGAAAAACTGTTTTTT. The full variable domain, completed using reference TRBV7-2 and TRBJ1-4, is GAGVSQSPSNKVTEKGKDVELRCDPISGHTALYWYRQSLGQGLEFLIYFQGNSAPDKSGLPSDRFSAERTGGSVSTLTIQRTQQEDSAVYLCASSSDWAAGVNEKLFFGSGTQLSVL.

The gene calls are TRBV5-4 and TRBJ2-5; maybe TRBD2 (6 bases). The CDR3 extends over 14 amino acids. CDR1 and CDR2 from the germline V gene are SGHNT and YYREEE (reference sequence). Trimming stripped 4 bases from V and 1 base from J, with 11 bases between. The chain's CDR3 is CASSTTRGQETQYF. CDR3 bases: TGTGCCAGCAGCACGACGCGGGGCCAAGAGACCCAGTACTTC.

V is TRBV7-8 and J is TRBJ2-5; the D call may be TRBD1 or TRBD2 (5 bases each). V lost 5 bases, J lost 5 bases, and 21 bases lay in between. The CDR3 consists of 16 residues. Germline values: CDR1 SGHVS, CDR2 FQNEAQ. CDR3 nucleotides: TGTGCCAGCAGCCTCCAGGGAGCAGGGTGGGGGGAGACCCAGTACTTC. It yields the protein CASSLQGAGWGETQYF.